These 26 T cell receptor beta chains originate from one sample sequenced in a study of cytomegalovirus exposure and HLA in healthy donors. PCR used 60 Vbeta primers and 13 Jbeta primers. Only in-frame clones appear in the TCRdb table, and some are missing; sequencing was by immunoSEQ multiplex PCR. The sample records some 160,000 clones, roughly 78% being singletons. Sequenced sample: PBMCs. The receptors shown here come from a woman in her thirties or forties in good health and CMV-seronegative.

The V and J genes are TRBV9 and TRBJ1-1; D may be TRBD1 (5 bases). V gave up 4 bases and J gave up 3 bases, with 16 bases separating them. This CDR3 region has 15 residues. Germline CDR1 reads SGDLS; CDR2 reads YYNGEE. CDR3: CASSPYRGGDTEAFF. CDR3 nucleotides: TGTGCCAGCAGCCCCTACCGGGGGGGGGACACTGAAGCTTTCTTT.

V and J are TRBV18 and TRBJ2-5; the match to TRBD1 covers 9 bases. V gave up 2 bases and J gave up 4 bases; unmatched junction bases: 20. The CDR3 spans 20 residues. Per germline, CDR1 KGHSH and CDR2 LQKENI. CDR3 bases: TGTGCCAGCTCACCAGGATCCTGGACAGGGGTCGGACTAGGGGGAGAGACCCAGTACTTC. It is translated as CASSPGSWTGVGLGGETQYF.

The chain combines TRBV5-1 with TRBJ1-2, with D perhaps TRBD1 (5 bases). Trimming cost V 0 bases and J 5 bases, with 26 bases left between them. The CDR3 is 19 amino acids. Germline CDR1 is SGHRS and CDR2 is YFSETQ. In DNA form, the CDR3 reads TGCGCCAGCAGCTTGGTGTCCCCCCAGGCAGGGCCCTTTGTATATGGCTACACCTTC. Amino acid sequence: CASSLVSPQAGPFVYGYTF.

V gene TRBV19 combines with J gene TRBJ1-5; 11 nucleotides match TRBD1. Per germline, CDR1 LNHDA and CDR2 SQIVND (reference sequence). This CDR3 has 17 residues. The ends lost 1 base at V and 3 bases at J; junction bases unmatched: 5. In DNA form, the CDR3 reads TGTGCCAGTAGTATAGTAGGGACAGGGGGATTCAATCAGCCCCAGCATTTT. Its protein product is CASSIVGTGGFNQPQHF.

This clone was counted a few times. The rearrangement joins TRBV28 to TRBJ1-2; TRBD1 agrees at 10 bases. In germline, CDR1 is MDHEN, CDR2 SYDVKM. V trimming: 6 bases; J trimming: 2 bases; junction bases outside the gene matches: 0. The CDR3 consists of 13 residues. The CDR3 DNA follows: TGTGCCAGCAGGGACAGGGGGAACTATGGCTACACCTTC. Its protein is CASRDRGNYGYTF.

This chain connects TRBV4-1 to TRBJ2-1; 10 positions match TRBD2. In germline, CDR1 is MGHRA, CDR2 YSYEKL. The CDR3 has 15 amino acids. With V trimmed by 1 base and J by 8 bases, 5 bases remained unmatched. This CDR3 reads CASSQGTSGIDEQFF. CDR3 in DNA: TGCGCCAGCAGCCAAGGGACTAGCGGTATAGATGAGCAGTTCTTC.

The gene calls are TRBV29-1 and TRBJ2-1; D is uncertain. There are 12 residues in the CDR3. With 4 bases removed from V and 1 base from J, the gap between germline ends came to 5 bases. Germline lookup yields CDR1 SQVTM and CDR2 ANQGSEA. Here the CDR3 reads CSVVFSYNEQFF. CDR3 nucleotides: TGCAGCGTTGTCTTTTCCTACAATGAGCAGTTCTTC.

As regards this clone: Other DNA sequences from this sample encode an identical CDR3 as well. This chain uses TRBV2 with TRBJ1-1, with D hard to call. Trimming took 5 bases from V and 4 from J, leaving 5 bases between them. This CDR3 is 11 amino acids long. Germline V gene lookup returns CDR1 SNHLY and CDR2 FYNNEI. CDR3 in amino acids: CASSTGTEAFF. CDR3 DNA: TGTGCCAGCAGTACGGGCACTGAAGCTTTCTTT.

V usage is TRBV19 and J usage is TRBJ1-2; 7 bases agree with TRBD1. The length of the CDR3 is 14 residues. Germline-derived CDR1 and CDR2 are LNHDA and SQIVND (reference sequence). J was trimmed by 8 bases and V by 7 bases; bases with no gene match: 13. CDR3 region: CASTATGSFPGYTF. Here the CDR3 DNA reads TGTGCCAGTACTGCGACAGGGTCCTTCCCCGGCTACACCTTC.

The J gene is TRBJ1-1, the V gene TRBV5-1; 9 nucleotides agree with TRBD1. The V and J ends lost 5 bases and 6 bases, in that order; junction bases with no gene match: 8. The CDR3 loop spans 14 amino acids. Germline lookup yields CDR1 SGHRS and CDR2 YFSETQ. CDR3: CASRGVTGGSEAFF. The CDR3 DNA reads as TGCGCCAGCAGGGGGGTCACAGGGGGCTCTGAAGCTTTCTTT.

This clone has a single count. The chain is built from TRBV5-8 and TRBJ2-5; D possibly corresponds to TRBD2 (6 bases). V was cut by 5 bases and J by 1 base, with 9 bases left in between. Germline V lookup: CDR1 SGHTS, CDR2 YDEGEE. CDR3 size: 13 residues. CDR3 loop: CASRSTSQETQYF. In nucleotides, the CDR3 is TGTGCCAGCAGGTCGACTAGCCAAGAGACCCAGTACTTC.

About this clone itself: Other DNA sequences from this sample encode an identical CDR3 as well. The chain employs TRBV6-5 and TRBJ1-1; D call uncertain. CDR3 length: 14 amino acids. The V gene lost 0 bases and the J gene lost 2 bases, with 7 bases spanning the gap. Germline CDR1 is MNHEY and CDR2 is SVGAGI. The CDR3 loop reads CASSYSTGNTEAFF. The CDR3 DNA sequence: TGTGCCAGCAGTTACTCAACTGGTAACACTGAAGCTTTCTTT.

The V and J genes are TRBV5-1 and TRBJ2-1, with TRBD1 identical over 7 bases. The CDR3 has 17 residues. Germline loops: CDR1 SGHRS, CDR2 YFSETQ. Losses at the gene ends were 4 bases for V and 2 bases for J; bases not matched to a gene: 12. This CDR3 is CASSPRNDRDPYNEQFF. The CDR3 DNA reads as TGCGCCAGCAGCCCACGGAACGACAGGGACCCCTACAATGAGCAGTTCTTC.

The chain carries TRBV6-6 and TRBJ2-7, with 8 bases identical to TRBD1. The V gene's germline CDR1 is MNHNY and CDR2 SVGAGI (reference sequence). The CDR3 spans 16 residues. The trim removed 6 bases at V and 0 bases at J, leaving 10 bases unmatched. CDR3 sequence: CASSHLDRGLSYEQYF. The DNA for the CDR3 is TGTGCCAGCAGCCACCTCGACAGGGGCCTCTCCTACGAGCAGTACTTC.

The chain couples TRBV5-6 to TRBJ1-1; perhaps TRBD1 as D (6 bases). Germline-derived CDR1 and CDR2 are SGHDT and YYEEEE. V was trimmed by 0 bases and J by 4 bases, leaving 16 bases between them. This CDR3 contains 16 residues. The CDR3 DNA is TGTGCCAGCAGCTTGGGGGGGCTTGGAACGGTCACTGAAGCTTTCTTT. Translating gives CASSLGGLGTVTEAFF. Combining the CDR3 with reference TRBV5-6 and TRBJ1-1 gives the whole variable domain DAGVTQSPTHLIKTRGQQVTLRCSPKSGHDTVSWYQQALGQGPQFIFQYYEEEERQRGNFPDRFSGHQFPNYSSELNVNALLLGDSALYLCASSLGGLGTVTEAFFGQGTRLTVV.

This chain connects TRBV27 to TRBJ2-3, with 8 bases that match TRBD2. CDR1 is MNHEY, CDR2 SMNVEV, per germline (reference sequence). This CDR3 is built from 16 residues. V shed 2 bases, J shed 0 bases, and the junction held 4 bases outside the gene matches. In DNA form, the CDR3 reads TGTGCCAGCAGTTTACGGGGGGGCCTTAGCACAGATACGCAGTATTTT. Its translation: CASSLRGGLSTDTQYF.

The chain is built from TRBV28 and TRBJ2-7, with a tentative D call TRBD1 (5 bases). CDR3 length: 14 residues. The V and J ends lost 5 bases and 3 bases respectively, with 14 bases between them. Germline values: CDR1 MDHEN, CDR2 SYDVKM. CDR3 coding DNA: TGTGCCAGCAGTACCTGGGGCAGCCTCTACGAGCAGTACTTC. Translation: CASSTWGSLYEQYF. The full variable domain, in which reference TRBV28 and TRBJ2-7 provide the parts outside the CDR3, is DVKVTQSSRYLVKRTGEKVFLECVQDMDHENMFWYRQDPGLGLRLIYFSYDVKMKEKGDIPEGYSVSREKKERFSLILESASTNQTSMYLCASSTWGSLYEQYFGPGTRLTVT.

This clone was found a few times. The rearrangement joins TRBV5-1 to TRBJ1-1; 7 bases are shared with TRBD1. Trimming removed 1 base from V and 13 bases from J; junction bases left unmatched: 4. The CDR3 covers 11 residues. From germline, CDR1 is SGHRS and CDR2 YFSETQ. CDR3 residues: CASSLLQGIFF. In DNA, the CDR3 is TGCGCCAGCAGCTTGCTACAGGGGATTTTCTTT.

The chain recombines TRBV27 with TRBJ1-2; 9 bases are a match to TRBD1. CDR1 is MNHEY, CDR2 SMNVEV, per germline (reference sequence). This CDR3 spans 15 amino acids. V lost 5 bases, J lost 7 bases, and 11 bases stayed unmatched. In DNA form, the CDR3 reads TGTGCCAGCAGTCCATACCGGGACAGGGTCCTTGGCTACACCTTC. As protein: CASSPYRDRVLGYTF.

The genes are TRBV28 and TRBJ1-1; TRBD1 might be the D (5 bases). The CDR3 contains 12 residues. Per germline, CDR1 MDHEN and CDR2 SYDVKM. Trimming took off 8 bases at V and 2 bases at J, with 9 bases between the two ends. As DNA, the CDR3 is TGTGCCAGCTTCAGGGTCAACACTGAAGCTTTCTTT. Its translation: CASFRVNTEAFF.

The CDR3 spells CASSLLQEDYGYTF. CDR3 DNA sequence: TGCGCCAGCAGCTTGTTACAGGAAGACTATGGCTACACCTTC. The chain recombines TRBV5-1 with TRBJ1-2; a weak D match, TRBD1 (5 bases). Trimming removed 1 base from V and 3 bases from J, with 10 bases in between. The CDR3 length is 14 residues. Germline lookup yields CDR1 SGHRS and CDR2 YFSETQ. Combining the CDR3 with reference TRBV5-1 and TRBJ1-2 gives the whole variable domain KAGVTQTPRYLIKTRGQQVTLSCSPISGHRSVSWYQQTPGQGLQFLFEYFSETQRNKGNFPGRFSGRQFSNSRSEMNVSTLELGDSALYLCASSLLQEDYGYTFGSGTRLTVV.

The rearrangement links TRBV6-1 to TRBJ2-1, with TRBD1 matching over 9 bases. With V trimmed by 5 bases and J by 6 bases, 5 bases remained unmatched. This CDR3 region has 14 residues. Germline loops: CDR1 MNHNS, CDR2 SASEGT. CDR3 DNA: TGTGCCAGCAGTAGGAAGGGACAGGGCAATGAGCAGTTCTTC. This translates into CASSRKGQGNEQFF.

The chain employs TRBV7-3 and TRBJ1-1, with TRBD1 as a possible D gene (6 bases). V gave up 0 bases and J gave up 7 bases, with 12 bases separating them. This CDR3 has 14 residues. The germline CDR1 and CDR2 sequences are SGHTA and FQGTGA. CDR3 protein: CASSLTGRGGEAFF. In nucleotides, the CDR3 is TGTGCCAGCAGCTTAACGGGGCGAGGGGGTGAAGCTTTCTTT.

In DNA form, the CDR3 reads TGTGCCAGCTCACCACGCCAGGGTCTAGAGACCCAGTACTTC. It encodes CASSPRQGLETQYF. The genes are TRBV18 and TRBJ2-5; maybe TRBD1 (5 bases). Germline CDR1 KGHSH, CDR2 LQKENI. Trimming left V 1 base short and J 4 bases short, with 10 bases between. The CDR3 sequence is 14 residues long.

In DNA form, the CDR3 reads TGTGCCAGCAGCTTAAGTGGGGGAGGGACTGAAGCTTTCTTT. As protein: CASSLSGGGTEAFF. The V gene is TRBV11-3, the J gene TRBJ1-1; D possibly corresponds to TRBD1 (5 bases). The CDR3 contains 14 residues. Germline-derived CDR1 and CDR2 are SGHNT and YENEEA. V lost 2 bases, J lost 5 bases, and 12 bases lay in between.

This clone has a handful of counts. The chain links TRBV9 to TRBJ1-1, with a possible D match to TRBD1 (6 bases). V lost 4 bases and J lost 0, with 13 bases in between. Germline V gene sequence: CDR1 SGDLS, CDR2 YYNGEE. The CDR3 covers 15 residues. The CDR3 is CASSIRTDMNTEAFF. The CDR3 nucleotides are TGTGCCAGCAGCATTCGGACAGACATGAACACTGAAGCTTTCTTT.